The clone carrying this T cell receptor (beta chain) was seen repeatedly, ten times or more. The sample belongs to a study of T cells in Graves' hyperthyroidism and ophthalmopathy. The source material, RNA transcripts, was used to amplify TCR beta CDR3 regions. First-round RT-PCR with HTBI primers amplified the TCR CDR3 region. TCRdb passed the multiplex PCR reads through MiXCR, listing each CDR3 protein once. In the table there are about 290,000 distinct CDR3 sequences, 13% to 15% of which are singletons. Each diagnosis was grounded in clinical symptoms, serum thyroxine and TRAb, thyroid ultrasound, and orbital computed tomography. Germline CDR1 reads MGHRA; CDR2 reads YSYEKL. V lost 1 base, J lost 5 bases, and 11 bases lay in between. The CDR3 consists of 14 residues.

The specimen was blood. V and J are TRBV4-1 and TRBJ2-5, with D possibly being TRBD2 (5 bases). This receptor was obtained from a woman between 45 and 60 years old with Graves' hyperthyroidism that later progressed to Graves' ophthalmopathy. CDR3 nucleotide sequence: TGCGCCAGCAGCCAAGGGAGGAGACTTGAGACCCAGTACTTC. This sequence encodes CASSQGRRLETQYF.